What follows are 17 T cell receptor beta chains derived from one specimen sequenced in a study of blood T cell repertoires in COVID-19 (dated by TCRdb to between 2020 and 2021). Library preparation employed the immunoSEQ multiplex PCR assay. TCRdb took this table from immuneACCESS and kept in-frame rearrangements with V and J called. Such tables lack part of the clones; where checked against another copy, unresolved V genes explain under half of the gap, and the rest is unexplained. The sample contains tens of thousands of clones, about nine tenths of them found a single time. Roughly 1.4% of the sample rests with the top ten. Sequencing used peripheral blood. These receptors all stem from a man aged 55 to 69 with acute or convalescent COVID-19.

The chain is built from TRBV19 and TRBJ2-1; the D is unclear. Germline V gene sequence: CDR1 LNHDA, CDR2 SQIVND (reference sequence). V was cut by 6 bases and J by 3 bases, with 12 bases left in between. This CDR3 spans 14 amino acids. This CDR3 reads CASRLGSGYNEQFF. The CDR3 DNA reads TGTGCCAGTAGACTCGGATCGGGCTACAATGAGCAGTTCTTC.

The V and J genes are TRBV19 and TRBJ1-4; no reliable D call. Trimming shortened V by 3 bases and J by 6 bases, and 8 bases separated the two germline ends. Germline CDR1 and CDR2: LNHDA and SQIVND (reference sequence). This CDR3 comprises 13 residues. CDR3 amino acids: CASSIARDEKLFF. The DNA for the CDR3 is TGTGCCAGTAGTATCGCGCGGGATGAAAAACTGTTTTTT.

The CDR3 DNA reads as TGCGCCAGCAGTTCTGGGACAGATTTCTCTGGGGCCAACGTCCTGACTTTC. Protein product: CASSSGTDFSGANVLTF. The chain is built from TRBV5-1 and TRBJ2-6; TRBD1 matches at 7 bases. V trimming: 5 bases; J trimming: 0 bases; junction bases outside the gene matches: 8. The CDR3 is made up of 17 amino acids. Per germline, CDR1 SGHRS and CDR2 YFSETQ.

V and J are TRBV6-5 and TRBJ1-2, with a possible D match to TRBD1 (6 bases). CDR1 and CDR2 (germline): MNHEY, SVGAGI. V lost 6 bases to trimming and J lost 4 bases, with 15 bases between them. This CDR3 region has 14 residues. Here the CDR3 reads CASSGVGAGYGYTF. The CDR3 DNA is TGTGCCAGCAGCGGAGTGGGGGCGGGCTATGGCTACACCTTC.

This chain connects TRBV6-1 to TRBJ1-5; no clear D. This CDR3 has 14 amino acids. V was pared by 3 bases and J by 6 bases, with 12 bases between. Per germline, CDR1 MNHNS and CDR2 SASEGT. CDR3 region: CASSEARVAQPQHF. For the CDR3, the DNA is TGTGCCAGCAGTGAGGCGAGGGTGGCTCAGCCCCAGCATTTT.

The V and J genes are TRBV7-9 and TRBJ1-2, with 7 bases that match TRBD1. Losses at the gene ends were 3 bases for V and 7 bases for J; bases not matched to a gene: 5. CDR1 is SEHNR and CDR2 is FQNEAQ in the germline V gene (reference sequence). The CDR3 has 13 residues. The CDR3 nucleotides are TGTGCCAGCAGCTTGGGACAGTTCCCTGGCTACACCTTC. It yields the protein CASSLGQFPGYTF.

This clone was counted a single time. The chain has TRBV7-6 and TRBJ2-2; 7 nucleotides line up with TRBD2. V was clipped by 2 bases and J by 7 bases; unmatched bases: 13. This CDR3 comprises 17 residues. Germline V lookup: CDR1 SGHVS, CDR2 FNYEAQ. The CDR3 DNA follows: TGTGCCAGCAGCTTATGGTCCTCTAGCGGAGTGGGCGGGGAGCTGTTTTTT. Protein: CASSLWSSSGVGGELFF. Looking up the rest from reference TRBV7-6 and TRBJ2-2 gives the full variable domain: GAGVSQSPRYKVTKRGQDVALRCDPISGHVSLYWYRQALGQGPEFLTYFNYEAQQDKSGLPNDRFSAERPEGSISTLTIQRTEQRDSAMYRCASSLWSSSGVGGELFFGEGSRLTVL.

The chain recombines TRBV6-6 with TRBJ2-1, with TRBD1 matching over 8 bases. V lost 5 bases and J lost 0; bases outside the gene matches: 3. The CDR3 runs 15 residues. Germline lookup yields CDR1 MNHNY and CDR2 SVGAGI (reference sequence). CDR3 region: CASSRTGSSYNEQFF. CDR3 coding DNA: TGTGCCAGCAGTAGGACAGGGAGCTCCTACAATGAGCAGTTCTTC.

This chain links TRBV6-5 with TRBJ2-5; 10 nucleotides align to TRBD1. This CDR3 comprises 14 residues. V lost 11 bases to trimming and J lost 1 base; unmatched junction nucleotides: 7. Germline V gene sequence: CDR1 MNHEY, CDR2 SVGAGI. This CDR3 reads CACGQGGGQETQYF. The CDR3 DNA follows: TGTGCCTGCGGACAGGGGGGTGGCCAAGAGACCCAGTACTTC.

This rearrangement joins TRBV6-5 to TRBJ2-3; perhaps TRBD2 as D (6 bases). This CDR3 has 15 residues. V shed 7 bases and J shed 0 bases, with 14 bases lying between them. Germline V gene lookup returns CDR1 MNHEY and CDR2 SVGAGI. The CDR3, as DNA: TGTGCCAGCATTCATCCGGGGACTAGCACAGATACGCAGTATTTT. It is translated as CASIHPGTSTDTQYF.

The chain uses TRBV5-5 and TRBJ2-7, with D tentatively TRBD2 (6 bases). Per germline, CDR1 SGHKS and CDR2 YYEKEE (reference sequence). V was trimmed by 4 bases and J by 1 base, leaving 21 bases between them. The CDR3 runs to 17 residues. CDR3 sequence reads: CASSPRLAGSYSYEQYF. The CDR3, as DNA: TGTGCCAGCAGCCCCCGGTTGGCCGGGAGCTATTCCTACGAGCAGTACTTC.

The chain is built from TRBV11-2 and TRBJ2-1, with 7 bases matching TRBD2. The CDR3 runs to 17 residues. Trimming cost V 6 bases and J 4 bases; bases outside gene matches: 15. The germline CDR1 and CDR2 sequences are SGHAT and FQNNGV. The CDR3 sequence is CASSPPREASGYNEQFF. The DNA for the CDR3 is TGTGCCAGCAGTCCTCCCCGGGAGGCTAGCGGATACAATGAGCAGTTCTTC.

The chain has TRBV7-9 and TRBJ2-7; D gene unclear. CDR3 length: 17 residues. Trimming removed 3 bases from V and 0 bases from J, with 18 bases in between. The V gene's germline CDR1 is SEHNR and CDR2 FQNEAQ (reference sequence). CDR3 sequence: CASSFSLDSSPSYEQYF. CDR3 sequence (DNA): TGTGCCAGCAGCTTTTCTCTTGACTCGTCACCCTCCTACGAGCAGTACTTC.

This clone has a single count. The V and J genes are TRBV6-5 and TRBJ1-4; D gene uncertain. The CDR3 sequence is 16 residues long. CDR1 and CDR2 from the germline V gene are MNHEY and SVGAGI. The ends were cut back, 2 bases at V and 4 bases at J, with 14 bases in the middle. The chain's CDR3 is CASSYATPPGNEKLFF. The CDR3 DNA reads as TGTGCCAGCAGTTACGCGACTCCTCCGGGTAATGAAAAACTGTTTTTT.

The chain uses TRBV11-3 and TRBJ1-3; D is ambiguous. Germline-derived CDR1 and CDR2 are SGHNT and YENEEA. Trimming stripped 2 bases from V and 0 bases from J, with 8 bases between. This CDR3 contains 15 residues. CDR3 sequence: CASSLRQASGNTIYF. As DNA, the CDR3 is TGTGCCAGCAGCTTACGACAAGCCTCTGGAAACACCATATATTTT.

The chain has TRBV4-1 and TRBJ2-6; D unclear. There are 17 residues in the CDR3. The V end lost 1 base, the J end lost 0 bases, and 10 bases lay between the germline ends. CDR1 is MGHRA and CDR2 is YSYEKL in the germline V gene. In DNA form, the CDR3 reads TGCGCCAGCAGCCAAGGGAGAAGAAGCTCTGGGGCCAACGTCCTGACTTTC. Translation: CASSQGRRSSGANVLTF.

This chain connects TRBV7-2 to TRBJ2-5; 8 bases agree with TRBD1. Germline lookup yields CDR1 SGHTA and CDR2 FQGNSA. The CDR3 is made up of 14 amino acids. V shed 3 bases and J 2 bases; nucleotides not matched to a gene: 2. The CDR3 is CASSFNRGQETQYF. CDR3 nucleotides: TGTGCCAGCAGCTTTAACAGGGGGCAAGAGACCCAGTACTTC.